This T cell receptor (beta chain) was documented in a study of T cell responses to AZD1222 COVID-19 vaccine. Study-level results: Reports say nearly half of spike-specific TCRs go after unmutated variant regions.

The CDR3 has 15 amino acids. Germline lookup yields CDR1 SGHAT and CDR2 FQNNGV. V was shortened by 1 base and J by 8 bases, with 15 bases between the two germline ends. On this clone: Its cognate antigen is unknown.

Measured with immunoSEQ multiplex PCR; TCRdb has only the in-frame clones, and not every one. The repertoire has around 200,000 clones, approximately 91% of them found once; the top ten carry nearly 1%. The clonotype originates from an adult in good health. J is TRBJ1-5 and V is TRBV11-2; D gene uncertain. Sequences were derived from peripheral blood, sampled on day 0 of AZD1222 vaccination. The CDR3, as DNA: TGTGCCAGCAGCTTAGCTGGACGCGAAGGAGAGCCCCAGCATTTT. Translation: CASSLAGREGEPQHF.